The rows below give T cell receptor beta chains drawn from one sample of a study of cytomegalovirus exposure and HLA in healthy donors. Libraries were prepared by immunoSEQ multiplex PCR; TCRdb keeps only in-frame clonotypes and omits some of them. Here the sample spans around 140,000 clones, approximately 83% being singletons. What was sequenced was PBMCs. The receptors were gathered from a male donor in good health and CMV-seronegative. The CDR3 runs from the conserved cysteine through the conserved F or W. Each record gives: D gene, V gene, J gene, clone size, CDR3 DNA, CDR3 protein. A D gene is named only where the DNA matches it firmly. The listing skips clone size in some rows; elsewhere it reads once, few, many or a size class.

.	TRBV28	TRBJ2-7	.	TGTGCCACCCGACGAGGCAGAGCCTACGAGCAGTACTTC	CATRRGRAYEQYF
.	TRBV18	TRBJ2-1	.	TGTGCCAGCTCGCCGACGGGAGCGGACAATGAGCAGTTCTTC	CASSPTGADNEQFF
TRBD2	TRBV6-4	TRBJ2-5	.	TGTGCCAGCAGTGTTGTGGCGGGAGAAGCGGAGACCCAGTACTTC	CASSVVAGEAETQYF
TRBD1	TRBV30	TRBJ1-6	.	TGTGCCTGGAGTCTCTCGGGACAGGGGACGTCACCCCTCCACTTT	CAWSLSGQGTSPLHF
TRBD2	TRBV30	TRBJ2-1	once	TGTGCCTGGACGGGACTAGCTATCAATGAGCAGTTCTTC	CAWTGLAINEQFF
.	TRBV7-3	TRBJ2-7	.	TGTGCCAGCAGCTTAAGTACGGGAGCGGGCAGGGAGCAGTACTTC	CASSLSTGAGREQYF
.	TRBV5-1	TRBJ2-7	.	TGCGCCAGCAGCTTGGCAGCGGGTAGCTCCTACGAGCAGTACTTC	CASSLAAGSSYEQYF
.	TRBV6-5	TRBJ2-1	.	TGTGCCAGCAGTTACGAGGCAGTTTACAATGAGCAGTTCTTC	CASSYEAVYNEQFF
.	TRBV28	TRBJ1-2	.	TGTGCCAGCAGTCCTACTCGGGACCGATGGGGGGCTAACTATGGCTACACCTTC	CASSPTRDRWGANYGYTF
.	TRBV19	TRBJ2-5	.	TGTGCCAGTAGTATGGTCCAGGGCGAAGAGACCCAGTACTTC	CASSMVQGEETQYF
.	TRBV5-5	TRBJ1-1	.	TGTGCCAGCAGCTCAGGGTGGACTGAAGCTTTCTTT	CASSSGWTEAFF
TRBD2	TRBV19	TRBJ2-7	.	TGTGCCAGTAGTTTTGTGGCGGGAGCCTTGAACGAGCAGTACTTC	CASSFVAGALNEQYF
TRBD2	TRBV30	TRBJ2-3	.	TGTGCCTGGAAAGTCGGGCTAGCGGGAGTGGTTTGGTATCCAGATACGCAGTATTTT	CAWKVGLAGVVWYPDTQYF
.	TRBV14	TRBJ1-2	.	TGTGCCAGCCATGAGACAGGAAGCTACTATGGCTACACCTTC	CASHETGSYYGYTF
TRBD2	TRBV7-8	TRBJ2-7	.	TGTGCCAGCAGCTTAGTTGCTAGCGGGAGCTACGAGCAGTACTTC	CASSLVASGSYEQYF
TRBD2	TRBV12-5	TRBJ2-1	.	TGTGCTAGTGGTTTGGGGGGGGGATCTTACAATGAGCAGTTCTTC	CASGLGGGSYNEQFF
TRBD2	TRBV6-5	TRBJ2-1	.	TGTGCCACCCGCGGGGGAGGCGCCTACAATGAGCAGTTCTTC	CATRGGGAYNEQFF
.	TRBV5-1	TRBJ2-3	once	TGCGCCAGCAGCGTTGGGACAAAGGGGGATACGCAGTATTTT	CASSVGTKGDTQYF
TRBD2	TRBV6-5	TRBJ2-5	.	TGTGCCAGCAGTTGGGGAGGGATAGAGACCCAGTACTTC	CASSWGGIETQYF
.	TRBV29-1	TRBJ2-7	few	TGCAGCGTTGGCCAGTCCTACGAGCAGTACTTC	CSVGQSYEQYF
TRBD1	TRBV9	TRBJ1-2	.	TGTGCCAGCAGCGCAGACTATGGACAGGGGAAATCTTATGGCTACACCTTC	CASSADYGQGKSYGYTF
.	TRBV5-1	TRBJ2-5	.	TGCGCCAGCAGCCTACAACCTGAGGGCCAAGAGACCCAGTACTTC	CASSLQPEGQETQYF
.	TRBV7-6	TRBJ2-5	.	TGTGCCAGCAGCTTCAGGGGCGGGCCTCAAGAGACCCAGTACTTC	CASSFRGGPQETQYF
.	TRBV1	TRBJ2-1	few	TGCACCAGCATCCGTGAGCGGGAGAATTCCTACAATGAGCAGTTCTTC	CTSIRERENSYNEQFF
TRBD1	TRBV27	TRBJ1-2	.	TGTGCCAGCAGTGCAGGGGGCTTGGGCTACACCTTC	CASSAGGLGYTF
TRBD2	TRBV4-3	TRBJ2-7	once	TGCGCCAGCAGCCAAGATTCGGCGGGAGAGTCCTACGAGCAGTACTTC	CASSQDSAGESYEQYF
.	TRBV11-2	TRBJ1-2	.	TGTGCCAGCAGCTTAGTTCAGGGCGATGGCTACACCTTC	CASSLVQGDGYTF
.	TRBV27	TRBJ2-7	few	TGTGCCAGCAGTTTAGGGCGAATCTCATACGAGCAGTACTTC	CASSLGRISYEQYF
.	TRBV6-5	TRBJ2-2	.	TGTGCCAGCAGTTACAAGAAAGCTTGGGAGCTGTTTTTT	CASSYKKAWELFF
.	TRBV15	TRBJ2-3	once	TGTGCCACCAGCAGAGAAAGGAGTTCGGCAGATACGCAGTATTTT	CATSRERSSADTQYF
.	TRBV7-2	TRBJ2-3	.	TGTGCCAGCAGCAGACCTGTAGCGGCAGACACAGATACGCAGTATTTT	CASSRPVAADTDTQYF
.	TRBV27	TRBJ2-3	.	TGTGCCAGCAGTTTAGAGTACCGTCCAGATACGCAGTATTTT	CASSLEYRPDTQYF